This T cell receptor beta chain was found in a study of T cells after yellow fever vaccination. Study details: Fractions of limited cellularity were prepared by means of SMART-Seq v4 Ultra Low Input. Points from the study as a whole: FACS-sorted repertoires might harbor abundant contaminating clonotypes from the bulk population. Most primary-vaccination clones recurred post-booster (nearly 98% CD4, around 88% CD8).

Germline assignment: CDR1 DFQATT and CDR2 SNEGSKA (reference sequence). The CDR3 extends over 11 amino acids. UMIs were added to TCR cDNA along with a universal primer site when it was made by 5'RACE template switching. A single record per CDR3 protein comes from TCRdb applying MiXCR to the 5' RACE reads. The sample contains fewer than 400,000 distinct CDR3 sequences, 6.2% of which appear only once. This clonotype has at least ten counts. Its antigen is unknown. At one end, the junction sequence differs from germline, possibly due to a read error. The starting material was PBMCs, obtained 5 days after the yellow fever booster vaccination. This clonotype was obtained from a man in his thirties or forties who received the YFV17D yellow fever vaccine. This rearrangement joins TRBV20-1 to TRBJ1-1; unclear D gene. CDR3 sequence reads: CSARDTTEAFF. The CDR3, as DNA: TGCAGTGCCAGAGATACCACTGAAGCTTTCTTT.